This T cell receptor beta chain was obtained from a study of T-cell reconstitution after alpha-beta-depleted transplantation in children. The V and J ends lost 6 bases and 3 bases respectively, with 12 bases between them. CDR1 is MDHEN and CDR2 is SYDVKM in the germline V gene. The length of the CDR3 is 14 residues. Unique molecular identifiers were incorporated during preparation of the TCRbeta library. TCRdb passed the PCR reads through MiXCR, listing each CDR3 protein once. Altogether fewer than 400,000 distinct CDR3 sequences are present, 20% being singletons, with the ten largest covering less than 4.5%.

The origin of this receptor is a human donor who donated a stem cell graft to a child with acute myeloid leukemia. The chain recombines TRBV28 with TRBJ2-1, with D tentatively TRBD1 (6 bases). Material: PBMCs from the stem cell graft donor, obtained from the stem cell graft. The CDR3 reads CASSKGQNYNEQFF. The CDR3 nucleotides read TGTGCCAGCAGCAAGGGACAAAACTACAATGAGCAGTTCTTC. Full variable domain (rest looked up from reference TRBV28 and TRBJ2-1): DVKVTQSSRYLVKRTGEKVFLECVQDMDHENMFWYRQDPGLGLRLIYFSYDVKMKEKGDIPEGYSVSREKKERFSLILESASTNQTSMYLCASSKGQNYNEQFFGPGTRLTVL.